This is a list of T cell receptor beta chains from one sample in a study of blood T cell repertoires in COVID-19. Produced via immunoSEQ multiplex PCR; TCRdb's table is partial and in-frame only. The sample has around 280,000 clones, around 86% seen once. Input material: peripheral blood. The receptors stem from a woman under 40 who had recovered from COVID-19. Both conserved end residues are part of each CDR3.

TRBV24-1 | CATSDSGTGDEKLFF
TRBV5-4 | CASSLWGGETQYF
TRBV27 | CASSLSGVGNQPQHF
TRBV6-1 | CASSEAEDQPQHF
TRBV27 | CASSLTGDSYEQYF
TRBV5-1 | CASSLGAGSYEQYF
TRBV5-8 | CASNGGRGYTF
TRBV19 | CASGEMDTQYF
TRBV14 | CASSQGLANEQFF
TRBV19 | CASKNKGYGYTF
TRBV2 | CARGSGTGESDTQYF
TRBV5-1 | CASKAQPVGANVLTF
TRBV5-1 | CASRLHPLFSQPQHF
TRBV6-1 | CASSDDRGLSPLHF
TRBV5-4 | CASSHLKGQGPLYGYTF
TRBV30 | CAWSEGDLYNEQFF
TRBV5-1 | CASSLDGFGAKNIQYF
TRBV6-5 | CASRGQGVREYF
TRBV6-1 | CASSEMKALMPQHF
TRBV27 | CASRPVAYPLSYEQYF